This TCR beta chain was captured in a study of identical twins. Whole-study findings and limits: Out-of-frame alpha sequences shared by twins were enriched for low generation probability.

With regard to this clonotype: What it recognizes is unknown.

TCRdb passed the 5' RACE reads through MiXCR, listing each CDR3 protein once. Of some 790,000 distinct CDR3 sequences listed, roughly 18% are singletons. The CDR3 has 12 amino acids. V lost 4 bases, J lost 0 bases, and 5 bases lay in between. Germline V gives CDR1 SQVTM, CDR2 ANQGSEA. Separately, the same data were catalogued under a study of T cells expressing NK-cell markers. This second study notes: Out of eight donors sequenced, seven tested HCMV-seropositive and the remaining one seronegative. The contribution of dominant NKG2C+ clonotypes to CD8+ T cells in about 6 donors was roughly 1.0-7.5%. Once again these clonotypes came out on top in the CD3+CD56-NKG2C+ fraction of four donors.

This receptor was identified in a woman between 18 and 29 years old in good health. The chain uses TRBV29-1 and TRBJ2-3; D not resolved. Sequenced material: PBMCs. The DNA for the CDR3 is TGCAGCGTTGTCAGGAGCACAGATACGCAGTATTTT. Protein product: CSVVRSTDTQYF.